The clone carrying this T cell receptor (beta chain) occurred a few times. The V gene's germline CDR1 is SGHRS and CDR2 YFSETQ. This CDR3 is built from 13 residues. Trimming left V 2 bases short and J 6 bases short, with 10 bases between. This record comes from a study of patients and donors after allogeneic stem cell transplantation. TCRdb analysed the RT-PCR reads with MiXCR anew, one entry per CDR3 protein. The sample yields 900,000 to 1,000,000 distinct CDR3 sequences, about 20% seen once. The sequence came from a human donor who was either an allogeneic HSCT recipient or a stem cell or donor lymphocyte infusion donor (not recorded which). It is not recorded whose cells these are; they may come from a transplant donor. Sequencing used blood, either unsorted or a sorted T cell fraction (not recorded which). The chain combines TRBV5-1 with TRBJ2-3; D call uncertain. CDR3 sequence reads: CASSLWGKDTQYF. The CDR3 nucleotides are TGCGCCAGCAGCTTATGGGGAAAGGATACGCAGTATTTT.